A single sample gave rise to the 23 T cell receptor beta chains below, sequenced in a study of blood T cell repertoires in COVID-19. This table comes from immunoSEQ multiplex PCR, and its TCRdb copy is limited to in-frame clones, with some not included. The data contain under 300,000 clones, 84% of them seen just once; the ten biggest clones take up 1.5% to 1.7%. The sequenced material came from peripheral blood. All receptors come from a woman between 35 and 50 years old who had recovered from COVID-19.

This clone was seen a single time. V gene TRBV28 combines with J gene TRBJ1-3; TRBD1 matches 9 bases. V trimming: 5 bases; J trimming: 4 bases; junction bases outside the gene matches: 15. Per the germline V gene, CDR1 is MDHEN and CDR2 is SYDVKM. This CDR3 region has 18 residues. The CDR3 bases are TGTGCCAGCAGTAATACACCTTACAGGGGGCCGGGAGGAAACACCATATATTTT. It yields the protein CASSNTPYRGPGGNTIYF.

This clone occurred once. The rearrangement uses TRBV28 and TRBJ2-5; D is unresolved. Trimming left V 7 bases short and J 7 bases short, with 16 bases between. The CDR3 length is 13 residues. Per the germline V gene, CDR1 is MDHEN and CDR2 is SYDVKM. As DNA, the CDR3 is TGTGCCAGCAACACTGACACGGCCGGGACCCAGTACTTC. This codes for CASNTDTAGTQYF. The full variable domain, completed using reference TRBV28 and TRBJ2-5, is DVKVTQSSRYLVKRTGEKVFLECVQDMDHENMFWYRQDPGLGLRLIYFSYDVKMKEKGDIPEGYSVSREKKERFSLILESASTNQTSMYLCASNTDTAGTQYFGPGTRLLVL.

V gene TRBV5-1 combines with J gene TRBJ2-7; 11 nucleotides match TRBD2. Trimming removed 1 base from V and 4 bases from J; junction bases left unmatched: 16. CDR3 length: 19 amino acids. Germline V lookup: CDR1 SGHRS, CDR2 YFSETQ. CDR3 coding DNA: TGCGCCAGCAGCTTGAGTGGGACTTTAGCGGGGGGGCCTCAGTACGAGCAGTACTTC. Its protein is CASSLSGTLAGGPQYEQYF.

CDR3 sequence reads: CASSLAYDQPQHF. For the CDR3, the DNA is TGTGCCAGTAGCCTCGCCTACGATCAGCCCCAGCATTTT. This sequence joins TRBV19 and TRBJ1-5; D remains ambiguous. Looked up from germline, CDR1 is LNHDA and CDR2 is SQIVND (reference sequence). This CDR3 is built from 13 residues. Trimming took off 6 bases at V and 5 bases at J, with 11 bases between the two ends.

The genes are TRBV30 and TRBJ2-5, with TRBD2 matching 7 bases. The CDR3 spans 12 residues. CDR1 and CDR2 (germline): GTSNPN, SVGIG (reference sequence). Trimming cost V 5 bases and J 5 bases; bases outside gene matches: 5. The chain's CDR3 is CAWDLSGETQYF. The DNA of the CDR3 is TGTGCCTGGGACCTTAGCGGGGAGACCCAGTACTTC. The whole variable domain, filled in from reference TRBV30 and TRBJ2-5, reads SQTIHQWPATLVQPVGSPLSLECTVEGTSNPNLYWYRQAAGRGLQLLFYSVGIGQISSEVPQNLSASRPQDRQFILSSKKLLLSDSGFYLCAWDLSGETQYFGPGTRLLVL.

This clone appeared once. V is TRBV5-4 and J is TRBJ2-5; D perhaps matches TRBD2 (5 bases). This CDR3 comprises 16 residues. V lost 3 bases, J lost 2 bases, and 17 bases lay in between. From germline, CDR1 is SGHNT and CDR2 YYREEE (reference sequence). The CDR3 nucleotides read TGTGCCAGCAGCTCACCCACCGGACTTCTACAAGAGACCCAGTACTTC. Its translation is CASSSPTGLLQETQYF.

The J gene is TRBJ1-3, the V gene TRBV9; no clear D. The CDR3 length is 15 residues. Trimming left V 0 bases short and J 4 bases short, with 11 bases between. In germline, CDR1 is SGDLS, CDR2 YYNGEE. The CDR3 reads CASSVANGLGNTIYF. The CDR3 DNA is TGTGCCAGCAGCGTAGCAAACGGACTCGGAAACACCATATATTTT.

The chain joins TRBV5-1 to TRBJ2-2; tentatively, D is TRBD1 (6 bases). The CDR3 covers 15 residues. With 4 bases removed from V and 4 bases from J, the gap between germline ends came to 14 bases. Germline CDR1 reads SGHRS; CDR2 reads YFSETQ. The CDR3 loop reads CASSPPGQRTGELFF. As DNA, the CDR3 is TGCGCCAGCAGCCCCCCGGGACAACGCACCGGGGAGCTGTTTTTT.

As for this clone: An end of the junction does not agree with germline; a read error may underlie this. This sequence joins TRBV12-5 and TRBJ1-2, with 8 bases matching TRBD1. The V gene's germline CDR1 is LGHNT and CDR2 FRNRAP. This CDR3 is 14 amino acids long. The CDR3 spells CASGLGQDHYGYTF. The CDR3 nucleotides read TGTGCTAGTGGGTTGGGACAGGATCACTATGGCTACACCTTC.

The sample holds a few counts of this clone. The CDR3 bases are TGTGCCAGCAGCCGGGGGGGACAGGGGGCAAATGGCTACACCTTC. This translates into CASSRGGQGANGYTF. The chain has TRBV2 and TRBJ1-2, with 12 positions matching TRBD1. The V gene's germline CDR1 is SNHLY and CDR2 FYNNEI. The CDR3 has 15 amino acids. Trimming at V came to 6 bases and at J to 6 bases, leaving 8 bases not matched to a gene.

The V gene is TRBV5-5, the J gene TRBJ1-6; a possible D gene is TRBD1 (5 bases). CDR3 length: 16 residues. Per the germline V gene, CDR1 is SGHKS and CDR2 is YYEKEE (reference sequence). V was clipped by 4 bases and J by 0 bases, with 11 bases between them. The CDR3 DNA reads as TGTGCCAGCAGCATCCACAGGAGCTCCTATAATTCACCCCTCCACTTT. This codes for CASSIHRSSYNSPLHF.

The chain carries TRBV5-4 and TRBJ1-2; no clear D gene. The CDR3 runs to 13 residues. Germline V CDR1 and CDR2: SGHNT, YYREEE (reference sequence). The V and J ends lost 2 bases and 6 bases respectively, with 11 bases between them. The CDR3 is CASSFFSGNGYTF. The DNA of the CDR3 is TGTGCCAGCAGCTTCTTTTCGGGTAATGGCTACACCTTC.

This clone has only a few counts. The V gene is TRBV18, the J gene TRBJ2-1; 10 nucleotides align to TRBD2. The V and J ends lost 6 bases and 8 bases, in that order; junction bases with no gene match: 16. CDR3 length: 17 residues. Germline CDR1 KGHSH, CDR2 LQKENI. The CDR3 is CASSAARTSGIYHEQFF. In DNA, the CDR3 is TGTGCCAGCTCCGCGGCCCGGACTAGCGGTATTTACCATGAGCAGTTCTTC.

This rearrangement joins TRBV6-5 to TRBJ1-1; 7 nucleotides agree with TRBD1. The CDR3 covers 14 residues. Losses at the gene ends were 8 bases for V and 0 bases for J; bases not matched to a gene: 6. Germline lookup yields CDR1 MNHEY and CDR2 SVGAGI. The CDR3 is CASARQGVNTEAFF. DNA for the CDR3: TGTGCCAGCGCGAGACAGGGAGTGAACACTGAAGCTTTCTTT.

The V call is TRBV28, the J call TRBJ2-2; 7 bases are shared with TRBD1. The CDR3 contains 14 residues. Per germline, CDR1 MDHEN and CDR2 SYDVKM. In nucleotides, the CDR3 is TGTTTTATAGGGGGCAGGAGAAACACCGGGGAGCTGTTTTTT. This codes for CFIGGRRNTGELFF.

The V gene is TRBV10-3, the J gene TRBJ1-1; 7 nucleotides agree with TRBD1. Germline loops: CDR1 ENHRY, CDR2 SYGVKD. This CDR3 comprises 14 residues. Trimming took 6 bases from V and 1 from J; bases not matched to a gene: 5. CDR3: CAIRSGQRNTEAFF. The CDR3 DNA is TGTGCCATCAGGTCGGGACAGAGGAACACTGAAGCTTTCTTT.

Only one count was recorded for this clone. The CDR3 spells CASSLDIIRAATDTQYF. CDR3 nucleotide sequence: TGCGCCAGCAGCTTGGATATTATCAGGGCGGCCACAGATACGCAGTATTTT. The rearrangement uses TRBV5-1 and TRBJ2-3; possibly TRBD1 for D (5 bases). The CDR3 spans 17 residues. Germline lookup yields CDR1 SGHRS and CDR2 YFSETQ. V lost 0 bases and J lost 2, with 16 bases in between.

The chain is built from TRBV10-3 and TRBJ1-1; unclear D gene. V lost 3 bases to trimming and J lost 4 bases, with 12 bases between them. In germline, CDR1 is ENHRY, CDR2 SYGVKD. The CDR3 totals 14 residues. The CDR3 DNA is TGTGCCATCAGTGACGGGGTGGAGGGCACTGAAGCTTTCTTT. It yields the protein CAISDGVEGTEAFF.

CDR3 amino acids: CASRGGTGGARTGELFF. The CDR3 bases are TGCGCCAGCAGGGGCGGGACAGGGGGCGCCCGGACCGGGGAGCTGTTTTTT. This chain uses TRBV10-1 with TRBJ2-2; 12 bases match TRBD1. This CDR3 has 17 residues. Looked up from germline, CDR1 is WNHNN and CDR2 is SYGVQD (reference sequence). With 6 bases clipped from V and 5 bases from J, the junction kept 10 bases outside the gene matches.

V and J are TRBV24-1 and TRBJ2-5; TRBD2 aligns across 7 bases. This CDR3 contains 14 residues. Unmatched junction bases numbered 6, after V lost 5 bases and J lost 4 bases. The germline V gene has CDR1 KGHDR and CDR2 SFDVKD. The DNA of the CDR3 is TGTGCCACCAGTGTCGCAGGGAGGGGAGAGACCCAGTACTTC. Translating it yields CATSVAGRGETQYF.

The chain employs TRBV19 and TRBJ1-1; no reliable D call. Germline CDR1 reads LNHDA; CDR2 reads SQIVND (reference sequence). V shed 5 bases and J shed 1 base, with 11 bases lying between them. There are 14 residues in the CDR3. The CDR3 loop is CASSFRRGNTEAFF. CDR3 in DNA: TGTGCCAGTAGTTTCCGGAGAGGGAACACTGAAGCTTTCTTT.

The genes are TRBV2 and TRBJ1-5; no reliable D call. The V end was cut by 7 bases, the J end by 1 base, with 14 bases between. The CDR3 consists of 15 residues. From germline, CDR1 is SNHLY and CDR2 FYNNEI. DNA of the CDR3: TGTGCCAGCATGGTTGGAGGGAGAAGCAATCAGCCCCAGCATTTT. Encoded protein: CASMVGGRSNQPQHF.

The chain uses TRBV6-5 and TRBJ2-6, with D possibly being TRBD2 (6 bases). V was cut by 6 bases and J by 3 bases, with 12 bases left in between. Looked up from germline, CDR1 is MNHEY and CDR2 is SVGAGI. CDR3 length equals 15 residues. The CDR3 spells CASSDRGGGANVLTF. CDR3 in DNA: TGTGCCAGCAGCGACCGGGGAGGTGGGGCCAACGTCCTGACTTTC.